This T cell receptor beta chain was captured by sequencing in a study of T cell repertoires in cytomegalovirus infection. For the study at large: From public TCR beta signatures came an indication of both CMV infection and matching HLA type.

J was trimmed by 4 bases and V by 7 bases; bases with no gene match: 3. The CDR3 is 13 amino acids. Germline V gene sequence: CDR1 SGHNT, CDR2 YYREEE (reference sequence). About this clonotype itself: Its target is unknown.

TCRdb fed the reads into MiXCR, producing one record per CDR3 protein. The repertoire holds approximately 590,000 distinct CDR3 sequences, with approximately 40% as singletons. Sample: cultured PBMCs, taken from culture after CMV antigen stimulation. The clonotype originates from a human donor in good health (CMV status not recorded). Some clones in this sample may be carry-over from other donors' samples. The gene calls are TRBV5-4 and TRBJ2-3; 10 bases are a match to TRBD1. Here the CDR3 DNA reads TGTGCCAGCGAGGACAGGGGGGCAGATACGCAGTATTTT. It yields the protein CASEDRGADTQYF.